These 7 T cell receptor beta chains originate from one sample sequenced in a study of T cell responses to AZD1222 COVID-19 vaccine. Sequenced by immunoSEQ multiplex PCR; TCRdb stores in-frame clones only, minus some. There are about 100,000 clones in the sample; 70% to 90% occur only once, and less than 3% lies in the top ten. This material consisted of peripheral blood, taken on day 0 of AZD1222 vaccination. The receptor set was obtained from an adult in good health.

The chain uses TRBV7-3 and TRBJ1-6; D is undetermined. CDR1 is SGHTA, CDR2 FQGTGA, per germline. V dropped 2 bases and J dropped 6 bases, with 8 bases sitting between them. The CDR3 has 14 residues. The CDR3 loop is CASSLQDSNSPLHF. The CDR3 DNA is TGTGCCAGCAGCTTACAGGATTCTAATTCACCCCTCCACTTT.

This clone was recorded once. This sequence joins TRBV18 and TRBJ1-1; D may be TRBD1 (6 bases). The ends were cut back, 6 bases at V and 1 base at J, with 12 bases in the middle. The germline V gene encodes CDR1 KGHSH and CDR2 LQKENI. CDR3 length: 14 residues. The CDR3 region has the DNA TGTGCCAGCTCTGCAGGGGTTCGGAACACTGAAGCTTTCTTT. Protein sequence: CASSAGVRNTEAFF. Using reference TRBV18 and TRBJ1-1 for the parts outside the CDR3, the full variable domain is NAGVMQNPRHLVRRRGQEARLRCSPMKGHSHVYWYRQLPEEGLKFMVYLQKENIIDESGMPKERFSAEFPKEGPSILRIQQVVRGDSAAYFCASSAGVRNTEAFFGQGTRLTVV.

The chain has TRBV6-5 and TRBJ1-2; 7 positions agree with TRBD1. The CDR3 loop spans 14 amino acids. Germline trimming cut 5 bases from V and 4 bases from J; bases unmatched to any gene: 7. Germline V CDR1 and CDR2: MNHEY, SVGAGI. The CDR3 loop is CASSPPGTVYGYTF. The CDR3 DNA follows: TGTGCCAGCAGTCCCCCGGGGACAGTCTATGGCTACACCTTC.

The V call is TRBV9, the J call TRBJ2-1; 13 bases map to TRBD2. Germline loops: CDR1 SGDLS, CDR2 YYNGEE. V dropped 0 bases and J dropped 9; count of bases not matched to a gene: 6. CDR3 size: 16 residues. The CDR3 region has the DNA TGTGCCAGCAGCGTAGGGACTAGCGGGAGATTCGGTGAGCAGTTCTTC. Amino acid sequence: CASSVGTSGRFGEQFF.

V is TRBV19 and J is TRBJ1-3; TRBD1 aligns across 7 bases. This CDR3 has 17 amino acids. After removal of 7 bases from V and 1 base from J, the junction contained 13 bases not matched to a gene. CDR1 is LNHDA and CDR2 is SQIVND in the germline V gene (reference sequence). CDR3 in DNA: TGTGCCAGTAACACTATACGGACAGGACGATCTGGAAACACCATATATTTT. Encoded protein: CASNTIRTGRSGNTIYF.

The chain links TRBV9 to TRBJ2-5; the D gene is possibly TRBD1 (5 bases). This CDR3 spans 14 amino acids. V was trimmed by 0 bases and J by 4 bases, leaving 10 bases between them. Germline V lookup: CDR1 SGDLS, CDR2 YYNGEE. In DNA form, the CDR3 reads TGTGCCAGCAGCGTAGAAGGGGCTGGAGAGACCCAGTACTTC. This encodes CASSVEGAGETQYF.

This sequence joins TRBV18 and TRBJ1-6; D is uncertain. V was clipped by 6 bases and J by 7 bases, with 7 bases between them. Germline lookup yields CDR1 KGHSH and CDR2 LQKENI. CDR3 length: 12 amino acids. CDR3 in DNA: TGTGCCAGCTCCTCCAGGAATTCACCCCTCCACTTT. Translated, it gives CASSSRNSPLHF.